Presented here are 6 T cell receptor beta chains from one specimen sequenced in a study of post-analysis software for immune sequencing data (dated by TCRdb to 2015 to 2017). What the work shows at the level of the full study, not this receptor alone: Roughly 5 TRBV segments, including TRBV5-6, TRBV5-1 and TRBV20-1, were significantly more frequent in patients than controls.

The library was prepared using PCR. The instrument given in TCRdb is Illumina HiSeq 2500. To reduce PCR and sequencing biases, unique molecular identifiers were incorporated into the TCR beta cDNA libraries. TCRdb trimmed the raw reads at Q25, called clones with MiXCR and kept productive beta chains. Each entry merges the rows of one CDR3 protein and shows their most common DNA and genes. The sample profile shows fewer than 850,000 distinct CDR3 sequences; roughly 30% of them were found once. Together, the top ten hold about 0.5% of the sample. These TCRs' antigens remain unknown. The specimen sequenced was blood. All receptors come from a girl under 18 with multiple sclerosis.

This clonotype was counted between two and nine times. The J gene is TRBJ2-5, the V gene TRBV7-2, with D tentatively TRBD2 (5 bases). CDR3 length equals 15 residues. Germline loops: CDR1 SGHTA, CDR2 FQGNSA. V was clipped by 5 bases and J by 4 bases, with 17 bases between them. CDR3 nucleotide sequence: TGTGCCAGCAGCCCCAACTCCGGGGTGCCAGAGACCCAGTACTTC. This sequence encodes CASSPNSGVPETQYF.

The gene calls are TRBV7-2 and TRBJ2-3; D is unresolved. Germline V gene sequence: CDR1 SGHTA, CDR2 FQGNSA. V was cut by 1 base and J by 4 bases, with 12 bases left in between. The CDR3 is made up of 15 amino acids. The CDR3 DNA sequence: TGTGCCAGCAGCTTAGTGGTTAGCCCCCCAGATACGCAGTATTTT. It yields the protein CASSLVVSPPDTQYF.

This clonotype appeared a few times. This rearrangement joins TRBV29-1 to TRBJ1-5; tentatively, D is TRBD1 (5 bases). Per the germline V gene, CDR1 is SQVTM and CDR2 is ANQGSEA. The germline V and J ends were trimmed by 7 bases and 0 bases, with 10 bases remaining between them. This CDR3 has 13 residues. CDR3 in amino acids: CSAATDSNQPQHF. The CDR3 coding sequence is TGCAGCGCTGCGACAGATAGCAATCAGCCCCAGCATTTT.

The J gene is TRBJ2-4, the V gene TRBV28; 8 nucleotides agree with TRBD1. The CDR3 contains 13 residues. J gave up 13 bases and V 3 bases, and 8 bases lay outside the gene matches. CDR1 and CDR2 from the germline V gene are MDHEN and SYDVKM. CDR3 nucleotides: TGTGCCAGCAGTTTTTATCCGGACAGGGACCAGTACTTC. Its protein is CASSFYPDRDQYF.

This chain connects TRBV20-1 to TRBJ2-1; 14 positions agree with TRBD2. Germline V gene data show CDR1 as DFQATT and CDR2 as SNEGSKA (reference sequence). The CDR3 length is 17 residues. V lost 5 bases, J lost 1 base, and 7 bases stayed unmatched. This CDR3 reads CSALTSGRDLSYNEQFF. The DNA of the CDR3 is TGCAGTGCTCTGACTAGCGGGAGGGATTTGTCCTACAATGAGCAGTTCTTC.

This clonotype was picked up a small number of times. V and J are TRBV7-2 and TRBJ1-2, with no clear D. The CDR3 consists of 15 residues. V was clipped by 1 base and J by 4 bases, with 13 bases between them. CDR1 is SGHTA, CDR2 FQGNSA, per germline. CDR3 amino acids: CASSLVGRTTYGYTF. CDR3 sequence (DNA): TGTGCCAGCAGCTTAGTTGGCCGAACAACCTATGGCTACACCTTC.